The sequence of this TCR beta chain was determined in a study of T cell responses to AZD1222 COVID-19 vaccine. The data were produced by immunoSEQ multiplex PCR, yet TCRdb's version contains in-frame clones alone and is incomplete. The repertoire has about 110,000 clones, 70% to 90% of them found once; the top ten carry around 4.7%. Germline values: CDR1 MNHEY, CDR2 SVGEGT. V lost 5 bases, J lost 7 bases, and 5 bases stayed unmatched. The length of the CDR3 is 13 residues. Specimen: peripheral blood, collected 28 days after the second AZD1222 dose. The sequence came from an adult who received the AZD1222 COVID-19 vaccine. The genes are TRBV6-2 or TRBV6-3 and TRBJ2-7, with 10 nucleotides matching TRBD1. The CDR3 loop is CASSPGQGGEQYF. The CDR3 nucleotides are TGTGCCAGCAGTCCCGGACAGGGGGGGGAGCAGTACTTC.